This is a list of T cell receptor beta chains from one sample in a study of Graves' ophthalmopathy and Graves' hyperthyroidism. TCRdb itself ran the multiplex PCR reads through MiXCR, one entry per CDR3 protein. The sample holds about 400,000 distinct CDR3 sequences, about 18% seen once. The sequencing input was peripheral blood. The receptors shown here come from a woman aged 18-29 years with Graves' ophthalmopathy. Both conserved end residues are part of each CDR3. A D gene is named only where the DNA matches it firmly. Where a row states a size, it is once, few, many or the class of an expanded clone; other rows omit it.

CDR3aa	CDR3nt	abundance	j_gene	v_gene	d_gene
CASSSGKSYEQYF	TGTGCCAGCAGTTCAGGCAAGTCCTACGAGCAGTACTTC	many	TRBJ2-7	TRBV6-5	-
CASSPILDMPNQPQHF	TGTGCCAGCAGCCCAATATTAGACATGCCGAATCAGCCCCAGCATTTT	many	TRBJ1-5	TRBV28	-
CASLSSQTGDTKNIQYF	TGTGCCAGCCTCTCCTCTCAGACAGGGGACACCAAAAACATTCAGTACTTC	-	TRBJ2-4	TRBV6-2/TRBV6-3	TRBD1
CASSARTQSQETQYF	TGTGCCAGCAGTGCCCGGACACAGTCACAAGAGACCCAGTACTTC	many	TRBJ2-5	TRBV6-1	-
CASSPRRGAGDTEAFF	TGTGCCAGCAGTCCCCGGCGGGGCGCTGGGGACACTGAAGCTTTCTTT	many	TRBJ1-1	TRBV28	-
CASSVLPDVAVSGNTIYF	TGTGCCAGCAGCGTTCTTCCCGACGTGGCGGTCTCTGGAAACACCATATATTTT	many	TRBJ1-3	TRBV9	-
CASSPRGPGTGPYEQYF	TGTGCCAGCTCACCCCGGGGGCCCGGGACAGGCCCCTACGAGCAGTACTTC	few	TRBJ2-7	TRBV18	TRBD1
CASSSDYQPQHF	TGTGCCAGTAGTTCCGATTATCAGCCCCAGCATTTT	many	TRBJ1-5	TRBV19	-
CATASGTHARADTQYF	TGTGCCACGGCGTCCGGAACACACGCAAGGGCAGATACGCAGTATTTT	many	TRBJ2-3	TRBV24-1	-
CASSPRGRDPYLALHF	TGTGCCAGCAGTCCCCGGGGCAGGGATCCCTATTTGGCCCTCCACTTT	-	TRBJ1-6	TRBV28	-
CASGAGVTGELFF	TGTGCCAGCGGGGCGGGAGTTACCGGGGAGCTGTTTTTT	-	TRBJ2-2	TRBV6-1	TRBD2
CAISESRRASSDGYTF	TGTGCCATCAGTGAGTCTAGAAGGGCGAGCAGTGATGGCTACACCTTC	many	TRBJ1-2	TRBV10-3	-
CASSLVDWDPSTNYGYTF	TGTGCCAGCAGCTTAGTAGACTGGGACCCCTCAACAAACTATGGCTACACCTTC	-	TRBJ1-2	TRBV11-1	-
CASSLAETRHEQYF	TGCGCCAGCAGCTTGGCAGAGACTAGGCACGAGCAGTACTTC	many	TRBJ2-7	TRBV5-1	-
CATALRVADTEAFF	TGTGCCACCGCCCTTAGGGTGGCGGACACTGAAGCTTTCTTT	many	TRBJ1-1	TRBV28	-
CASSFTSGEFNYGYTF	TGTGCCAGCAGTTTTACCTCGGGGGAGTTTAACTATGGCTACACCTTC	many	TRBJ1-2	TRBV6-5	-